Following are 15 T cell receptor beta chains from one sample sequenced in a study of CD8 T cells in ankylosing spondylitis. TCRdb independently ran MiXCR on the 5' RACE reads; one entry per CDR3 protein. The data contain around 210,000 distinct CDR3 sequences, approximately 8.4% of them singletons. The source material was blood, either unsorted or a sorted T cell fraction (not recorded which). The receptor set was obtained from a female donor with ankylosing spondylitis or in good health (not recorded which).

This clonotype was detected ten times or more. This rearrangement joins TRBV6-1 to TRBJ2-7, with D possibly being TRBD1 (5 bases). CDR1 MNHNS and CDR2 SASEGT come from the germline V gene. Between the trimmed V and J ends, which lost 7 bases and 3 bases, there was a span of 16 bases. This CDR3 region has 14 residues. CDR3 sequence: CASKGDRIHYEQYF. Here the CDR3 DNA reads TGTGCCAGCAAAGGGGATAGGATCCACTACGAGCAGTACTTC.

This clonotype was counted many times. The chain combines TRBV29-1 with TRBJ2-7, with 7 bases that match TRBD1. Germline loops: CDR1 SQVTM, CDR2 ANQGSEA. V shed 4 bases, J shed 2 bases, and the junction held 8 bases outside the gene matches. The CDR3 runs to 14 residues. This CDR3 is CSVAPTGVPYEQYF. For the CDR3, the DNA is TGCAGCGTTGCCCCTACAGGGGTGCCCTACGAGCAGTACTTC.

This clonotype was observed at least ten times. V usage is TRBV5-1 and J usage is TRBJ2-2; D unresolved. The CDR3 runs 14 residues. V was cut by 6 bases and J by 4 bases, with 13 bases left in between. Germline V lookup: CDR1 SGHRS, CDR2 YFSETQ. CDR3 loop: CASTVGLITGELFF. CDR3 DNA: TGCGCCAGCACTGTGGGCTTAATCACCGGGGAGCTGTTTTTT.

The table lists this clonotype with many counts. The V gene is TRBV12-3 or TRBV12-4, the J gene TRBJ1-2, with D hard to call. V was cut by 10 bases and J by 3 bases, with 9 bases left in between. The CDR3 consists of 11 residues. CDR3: CAILAYYGYTF. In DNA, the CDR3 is TGTGCCATCCTGGCCTACTATGGCTACACCTTC.

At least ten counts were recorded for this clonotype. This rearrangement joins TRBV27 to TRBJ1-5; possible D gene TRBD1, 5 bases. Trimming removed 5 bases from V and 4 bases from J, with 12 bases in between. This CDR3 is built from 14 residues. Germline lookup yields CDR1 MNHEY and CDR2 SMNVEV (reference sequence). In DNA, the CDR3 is TGTGCCAGCAGTCCAGGGACCGAAAATCAGCCCCAGCATTTT. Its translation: CASSPGTENQPQHF.

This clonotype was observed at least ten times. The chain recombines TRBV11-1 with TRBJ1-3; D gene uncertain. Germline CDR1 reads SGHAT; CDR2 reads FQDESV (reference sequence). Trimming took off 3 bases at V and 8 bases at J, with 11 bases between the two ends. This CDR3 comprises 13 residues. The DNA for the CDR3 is TGTGCCAGCAGCTTCTCCGGGTTCGACACCATATATTTT. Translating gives CASSFSGFDTIYF.

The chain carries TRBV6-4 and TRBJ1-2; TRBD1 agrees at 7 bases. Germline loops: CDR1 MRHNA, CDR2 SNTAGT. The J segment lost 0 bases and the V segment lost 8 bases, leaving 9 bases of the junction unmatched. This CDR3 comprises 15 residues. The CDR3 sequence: CASRHDRDPNYGYTF. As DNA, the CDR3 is TGTGCCAGCCGTCACGACAGGGATCCTAACTATGGCTACACCTTC.

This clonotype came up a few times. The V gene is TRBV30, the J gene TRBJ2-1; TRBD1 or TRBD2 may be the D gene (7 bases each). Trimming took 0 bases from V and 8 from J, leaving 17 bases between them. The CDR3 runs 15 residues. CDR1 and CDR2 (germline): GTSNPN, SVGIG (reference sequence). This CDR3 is CAWSVAGGRGYEQFF. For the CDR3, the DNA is TGTGCCTGGAGTGTAGCAGGGGGGAGGGGTTATGAGCAGTTCTTC.

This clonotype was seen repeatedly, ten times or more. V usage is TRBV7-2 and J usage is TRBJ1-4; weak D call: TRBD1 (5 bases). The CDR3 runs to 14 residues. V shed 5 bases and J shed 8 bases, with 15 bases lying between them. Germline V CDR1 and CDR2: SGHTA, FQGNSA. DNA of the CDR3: TGTGCCAGCAGCGCGCCCAGGGATGAAGAAAAACTGTTTTTT. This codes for CASSAPRDEEKLFF.

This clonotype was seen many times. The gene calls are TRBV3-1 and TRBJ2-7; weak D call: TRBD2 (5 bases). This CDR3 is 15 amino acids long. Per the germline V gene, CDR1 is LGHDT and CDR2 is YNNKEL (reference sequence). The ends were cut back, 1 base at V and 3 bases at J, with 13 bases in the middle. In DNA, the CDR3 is TGTGCCAGCAGCCAAGTGGCTAGCAACTACTACGAGCAGTACTTC. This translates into CASSQVASNYYEQYF.

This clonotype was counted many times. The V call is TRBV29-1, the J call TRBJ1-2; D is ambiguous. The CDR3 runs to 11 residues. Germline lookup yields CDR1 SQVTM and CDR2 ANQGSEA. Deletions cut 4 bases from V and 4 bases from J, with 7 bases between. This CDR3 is CSVGQSYGYTF. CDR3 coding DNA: TGCAGCGTTGGCCAGAGCTATGGCTACACCTTC.

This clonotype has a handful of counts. In nucleotides, the CDR3 is TGCGCCAGCAGCCAAGATCTGGGACAGGGGGTCACTGAAGCTTTCTTT. This codes for CASSQDLGQGVTEAFF. The chain is built from TRBV4-1 and TRBJ1-1, with 11 bases lining up with TRBD1. The junction had 4 bases not matched to a gene; V was cut back by 0 bases and J by 4 bases. This CDR3 region has 16 residues. Per germline, CDR1 MGHRA and CDR2 YSYEKL.

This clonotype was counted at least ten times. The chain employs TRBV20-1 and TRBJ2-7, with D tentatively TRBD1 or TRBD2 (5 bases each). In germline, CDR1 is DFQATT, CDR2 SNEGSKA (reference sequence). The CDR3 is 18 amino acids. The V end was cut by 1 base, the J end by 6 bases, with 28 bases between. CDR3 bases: TGCAGTGCTAGAGTCCCACATCCTGGGGCTAGGGGAGAGGGCGAGCAGTACTTC. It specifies CSARVPHPGARGEGEQYF.

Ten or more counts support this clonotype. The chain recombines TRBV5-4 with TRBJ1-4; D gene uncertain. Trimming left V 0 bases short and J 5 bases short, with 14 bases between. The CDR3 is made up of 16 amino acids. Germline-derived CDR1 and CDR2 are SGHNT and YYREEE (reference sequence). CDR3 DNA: TGTGCCAGCAGCTTGGGGCGCAGCAAAGGGAATGAAAAACTGTTTTTT. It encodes CASSLGRSKGNEKLFF.

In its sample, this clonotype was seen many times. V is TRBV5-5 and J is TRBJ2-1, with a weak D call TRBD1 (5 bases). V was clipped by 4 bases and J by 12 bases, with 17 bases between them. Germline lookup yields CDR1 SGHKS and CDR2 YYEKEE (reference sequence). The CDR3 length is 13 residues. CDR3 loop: CASSPSQAPPQFF. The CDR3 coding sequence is TGTGCCAGCAGCCCGTCACAGGCCCCCCCGCAGTTCTTC. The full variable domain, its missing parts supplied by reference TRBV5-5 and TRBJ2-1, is DAGVTQSPTHLIKTRGQQVTLRCSPISGHKSVSWYQQVLGQGPQFIFQYYEKEERGRGNFPDRFSARQFPNYSSELNVNALLLGDSALYLCASSPSQAPPQFFGPGTRLTVL.